The 25 T cell receptor beta chains presented below share a single source sample, sequenced in a study of T-cell reconstitution after alpha-beta-depleted transplantation in children. The TCRbeta library incorporated unique molecular identifiers. One entry per CDR3 protein, called by TCRdb with MiXCR from the PCR reads. Among some 840,000 distinct CDR3 sequences listed, about 15% were seen once. The source was PBMCs, mostly from graft donor cells, collected 360 days after TCRalphabeta/CD19-depleted stem cell transplant. The receptors come from a male patient aged 10-17 years who had a stem cell transplant for acute lymphoblastic leukemia, so the T cells may come from the graft donor.

This clonotype was counted many times. V and J are TRBV5-1 and TRBJ2-2, with D unclear. Germline CDR1 reads SGHRS; CDR2 reads YFSETQ. V lost 4 bases to trimming and J lost 0 bases, with 10 bases between them. The CDR3 spans 15 residues. CDR3 region: CASSPRSTNTGELFF. The CDR3, as DNA: TGCGCCAGCAGCCCTAGGTCTACGAACACCGGGGAGCTGTTTTTT.

There are many counts of this clonotype. The chain carries TRBV5-5 and TRBJ2-2; TRBD2 matches 7 bases. The CDR3 is made up of 16 amino acids. V dropped 5 bases and J dropped 0; count of bases not matched to a gene: 7. CDR1 SGHKS and CDR2 YYEKEE come from the germline V gene (reference sequence). CDR3 amino acids: CASSPPGLPNTGELFF. CDR3 bases: TGTGCCAGCAGTCCTCCGGGACTACCGAACACCGGGGAGCTGTTTTTT.

Only a few counts were recorded for this clonotype. This chain links TRBV5-6 with TRBJ1-5; D may be TRBD1 (6 bases). This CDR3 region has 16 residues. Germline V gives CDR1 SGHDT, CDR2 YYEEEE. Trimming pared 4 bases from V and 3 bases from J, leaving 17 bases between. The chain's CDR3 is CASSHRAGTLNQPQHF. The CDR3 DNA is TGTGCCAGCAGCCACCGCGCGGGGACACTCAATCAGCCCCAGCATTTT. Variable domain in full (rest from reference TRBV5-6 and TRBJ1-5): DAGVTQSPTHLIKTRGQQVTLRCSPKSGHDTVSWYQQALGQGPQFIFQYYEEEERQRGNFPDRFSGHQFPNYSSELNVNALLLGDSALYLCASSHRAGTLNQPQHFGDGTRLSIL.

This clonotype was observed many times. J is TRBJ1-4 and V is TRBV3-1, with TRBD1 matching over 11 bases. Per germline, CDR1 LGHDT and CDR2 YNNKEL (reference sequence). The CDR3 loop spans 14 amino acids. The V gene end was trimmed by 5 bases and the J gene end by 5 bases; junction bases not matched to a gene: 1. The CDR3 spells CASSWTGGNEKLFF. Here the CDR3 DNA reads TGTGCCAGCAGCTGGACAGGGGGCAATGAAAAACTGTTTTTT.

The sample holds a few counts of this clonotype. This rearrangement joins TRBV18 to TRBJ1-1; D is undetermined. V was shortened by 1 base and J by 5 bases, with 8 bases between the two germline ends. Germline V gene lookup returns CDR1 KGHSH and CDR2 LQKENI. The CDR3 is made up of 13 amino acids. As DNA, the CDR3 is TGTGCCAGCTCACCACAAACAGAGACTGAAGCTTTCTTT. It translates to CASSPQTETEAFF. Based on the CDR3 plus reference TRBV18 and TRBJ1-1, the full variable domain is NAGVMQNPRHLVRRRGQEARLRCSPMKGHSHVYWYRQLPEEGLKFMVYLQKENIIDESGMPKERFSAEFPKEGPSILRIQQVVRGDSAAYFCASSPQTETEAFFGQGTRLTVV.

The rearrangement joins TRBV7-8 to TRBJ1-5; no clear D gene. The germline V gene encodes CDR1 SGHVS and CDR2 FQNEAQ. The CDR3 sequence is 14 residues long. V shed 3 bases and J shed 5 bases, with 11 bases lying between them. CDR3 in amino acids: CASSFRRFDQPQHF. In DNA form, the CDR3 reads TGTGCCAGCAGCTTCCGTCGATTCGATCAGCCCCAGCATTTT.

The chain couples TRBV12-3 or TRBV12-4 to TRBJ1-4, with D tentatively TRBD1 (5 bases). This CDR3 region has 15 residues. V was trimmed by 1 base and J by 12 bases, leaving 18 bases between them. In nucleotides, the CDR3 is TGTGCCAGCAGTTTAGAGACCTGGTACGGGGGTGAACTGTTTTTT. Translated, it gives CASSLETWYGGELFF.

V gene TRBV20-1 combines with J gene TRBJ2-3, with D possibly being TRBD1 (5 bases). There are 15 residues in the CDR3. The V gene's germline CDR1 is DFQATT and CDR2 SNEGSKA (reference sequence). V lost 0 bases and J lost 6, with 16 bases in between. In nucleotides, the CDR3 is TGCAGTGCTAGAGATTGGCCAGGGCCTGGGGATACGCAGTATTTT. It is translated as CSARDWPGPGDTQYF.

The CDR3 region is CSAASDPLTGELFF. CDR3 DNA: TGCAGTGCTGCCTCCGACCCTCTCACCGGGGAGCTGTTTTTT. This chain joins TRBV20-1 and TRBJ2-2; D ambiguous. CDR1 DFQATT and CDR2 SNEGSKA come from the germline V gene (reference sequence). The ends were cut back, 5 bases at V and 4 bases at J, with 14 bases in the middle. The CDR3 totals 14 residues.

The table lists this clonotype with a few counts. The CDR3 region has the DNA TGCAGTGCTAGCGCCGGGACAGGGACGGTTCAGCCCCAGCATTTT. This codes for CSASAGTGTVQPQHF. The chain recombines TRBV20-1 with TRBJ1-5; 9 positions agree with TRBD1. Germline CDR1 reads DFQATT; CDR2 reads SNEGSKA (reference sequence). With 3 bases clipped from V and 6 bases from J, the junction kept 9 bases outside the gene matches. The CDR3 is made up of 15 amino acids.

The chain uses TRBV7-2 and TRBJ2-5; 14 nucleotides line up with TRBD2. Germline V gene sequence: CDR1 SGHTA, CDR2 FQGNSA. With V trimmed by 4 bases and J by 5 bases, 9 bases remained unmatched. The CDR3 is made up of 17 amino acids. The CDR3 loop is CASSSGRLAGGPETQYF. The CDR3 nucleotides read TGTGCCAGCAGCTCCGGCCGACTAGCGGGAGGGCCGGAGACCCAGTACTTC.

The V call is TRBV20-1, the J call TRBJ2-7; 9 bases agree with TRBD1. CDR3 size: 14 residues. Germline trimming cut 2 bases from V and 0 bases from J; bases unmatched to any gene: 2. The germline gives CDR1 DFQATT, CDR2 SNEGSKA (reference sequence). CDR3 DNA sequence: TGCAGTGCTAGAAGGGACAGGGCCTCCTACGAGCAGTACTTC. It yields the protein CSARRDRASYEQYF.

Ten or more counts support this clonotype. The chain carries TRBV20-1 and TRBJ1-1, with D unclear. CDR3 length equals 15 residues. Germline V gene data show CDR1 as DFQATT and CDR2 as SNEGSKA (reference sequence). V lost 1 base and J 1 base, leaving 13 bases between the germline ends. The CDR3 reads CSARVGGVGNTEAFF. DNA of the CDR3: TGCAGTGCTAGAGTGGGTGGGGTAGGGAACACTGAAGCTTTCTTT.

Many counts were recorded for this clonotype. The chain employs TRBV7-2 and TRBJ2-5; 10 bases map to TRBD2. The V and J ends lost 0 bases and 2 bases, in that order; junction bases with no gene match: 3. Germline loops: CDR1 SGHTA, CDR2 FQGNSA. This CDR3 contains 16 residues. The CDR3 nucleotides read TGTGCCAGCAGCTTAGCGGGGACTAGCGTACAAGAGACCCAGTACTTC. This sequence encodes CASSLAGTSVQETQYF.

The gene calls are TRBV12-3 or TRBV12-4 and TRBJ1-4; 7 bases line up with TRBD1. Trimming removed 3 bases from V and 5 bases from J; junction bases left unmatched: 9. The CDR3 extends over 16 amino acids. DNA of the CDR3: TGTGCCAGCAGTTTGAGAAGGGGGCTATTCAATGAAAAACTGTTTTTT. This encodes CASSLRRGLFNEKLFF.

This clonotype was seen more than once but under ten times. The rearrangement joins TRBV29-1 to TRBJ2-3, with 12 bases lining up with TRBD2. This CDR3 contains 14 residues. The germline gives CDR1 SQVTM, CDR2 ANQGSEA. Trimming cost V 6 bases and J 5 bases; bases outside gene matches: 6. Here the CDR3 DNA reads TGCAGCGTCTCGACTAGCGGGAGAAAAGATACGCAGTATTTT. It is translated as CSVSTSGRKDTQYF.

The DNA of the CDR3 is TGTGCCAGCAGTCGAAATACAGGGGGCGTCCCTGAAGCTTTCTTT. As protein: CASSRNTGGVPEAFF. The chain employs TRBV6-1 and TRBJ1-1, with 9 bases lining up with TRBD1. The CDR3 runs to 15 residues. The germline CDR1 and CDR2 sequences are MNHNS and SASEGT. V dropped 5 bases and J dropped 6; count of bases not matched to a gene: 10.

This chain joins TRBV15 and TRBJ2-3; TRBD2 is a possible D gene (6 bases). CDR1 LNHNV and CDR2 YYDKDF come from the germline V gene (reference sequence). The CDR3 extends over 18 amino acids. Deletions cut 0 bases from V and 1 base from J, with 17 bases between. CDR3 nucleotide sequence: TGTGCCACCAGCAGAGATCTTGTCGGGAGCTTAGGCACAGATACGCAGTATTTT. Translating gives CATSRDLVGSLGTDTQYF.

The sample holds many counts of this clonotype. The chain recombines TRBV7-9 with TRBJ2-3; 7 bases match TRBD1. The CDR3 extends over 15 amino acids. Per the germline V gene, CDR1 is SEHNR and CDR2 is FQNEAQ (reference sequence). V was clipped by 11 bases and J by 6 bases; unmatched bases: 17. The CDR3 loop is CAGHSGTEPPDTQYF. In DNA form, the CDR3 reads TGTGCCGGGCACTCCGGGACAGAACCCCCGGATACGCAGTATTTT.

This clonotype appeared a few times. The chain employs TRBV5-1 and TRBJ1-2; TRBD1 might be the D (5 bases). CDR1 is SGHRS and CDR2 is YFSETQ in the germline V gene. Trimming removed 4 bases from V and 4 bases from J, with 8 bases in between. This CDR3 spans 12 amino acids. This CDR3 reads CASSEDTYGYTF. CDR3 DNA sequence: TGCGCCAGCAGCGAGGACACCTATGGCTACACCTTC.

This clonotype was counted a few times. The rearrangement joins TRBV2 to TRBJ2-7; D uncertain. V gave up 7 bases and J gave up 4 bases, with 5 bases separating them. The CDR3 extends over 10 amino acids. Germline CDR1 reads SNHLY; CDR2 reads FYNNEI. The DNA of the CDR3 is TGTGCCAGCATGGTATACGAGCAGTACTTC. Protein: CASMVYEQYF.

The chain joins TRBV9 to TRBJ2-7; D is possibly TRBD1 (6 bases). The germline V gene has CDR1 SGDLS and CDR2 YYNGEE. The ends were cut back, 4 bases at V and 0 bases at J, with 14 bases in the middle. CDR3 size: 15 residues. In nucleotides, the CDR3 is TGTGCCAGCAGCCCCCCCCGGACAGTCTCCTACGAGCAGTACTTC. Its protein is CASSPPRTVSYEQYF.

This clonotype was seen more than once but under ten times. This chain joins TRBV19 and TRBJ2-7, with D possibly TRBD2 on 6 matching bases. The CDR3 runs 14 residues. The V end was cut by 9 bases, the J end by 1 base, with 16 bases between. Per the germline V gene, CDR1 is LNHDA and CDR2 is SQIVND (reference sequence). This CDR3 is CASGNPAGSYEQYF. The CDR3 DNA reads TGTGCCAGCGGGAACCCGGCGGGATCCTACGAGCAGTACTTC.

V is TRBV7-3 and J is TRBJ2-3; TRBD1 is a possible D gene (6 bases). The CDR3 is made up of 16 amino acids. With 5 bases removed from V and 1 base from J, the gap between germline ends came to 16 bases. Germline CDR1 and CDR2: SGHTA and FQGTGA. The chain's CDR3 is CASSRHREFGTDTQYF. In DNA, the CDR3 is TGTGCCAGCAGCCGACACAGGGAATTTGGCACAGATACGCAGTATTTT.

The chain uses TRBV19 and TRBJ2-1, with a weak D call TRBD2 (5 bases). The CDR3 is 15 amino acids. V was trimmed by 7 bases and J by 2 bases, leaving 15 bases between them. Germline CDR1 is LNHDA and CDR2 is SQIVND (reference sequence). CDR3 loop: CASISLEGAYNEQFF. The CDR3, as DNA: TGTGCCAGTATTAGCCTCGAGGGCGCCTACAATGAGCAGTTCTTC.